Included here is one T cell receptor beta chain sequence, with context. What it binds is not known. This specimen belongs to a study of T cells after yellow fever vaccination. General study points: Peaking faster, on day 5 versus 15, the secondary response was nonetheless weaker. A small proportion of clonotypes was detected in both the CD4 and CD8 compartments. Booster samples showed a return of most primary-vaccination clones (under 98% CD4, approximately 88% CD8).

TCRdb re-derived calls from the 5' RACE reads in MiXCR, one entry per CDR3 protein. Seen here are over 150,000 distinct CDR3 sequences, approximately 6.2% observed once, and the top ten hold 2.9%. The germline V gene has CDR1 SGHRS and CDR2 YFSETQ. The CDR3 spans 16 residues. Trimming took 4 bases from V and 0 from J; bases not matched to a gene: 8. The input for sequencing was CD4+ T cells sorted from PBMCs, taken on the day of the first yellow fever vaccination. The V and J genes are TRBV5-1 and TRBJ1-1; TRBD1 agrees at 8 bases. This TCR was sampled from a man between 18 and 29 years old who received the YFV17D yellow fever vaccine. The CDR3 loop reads CASSPGQGRMNTEAFF. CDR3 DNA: TGCGCCAGCAGCCCTGGACAGGGACGGATGAACACTGAAGCTTTCTTT.